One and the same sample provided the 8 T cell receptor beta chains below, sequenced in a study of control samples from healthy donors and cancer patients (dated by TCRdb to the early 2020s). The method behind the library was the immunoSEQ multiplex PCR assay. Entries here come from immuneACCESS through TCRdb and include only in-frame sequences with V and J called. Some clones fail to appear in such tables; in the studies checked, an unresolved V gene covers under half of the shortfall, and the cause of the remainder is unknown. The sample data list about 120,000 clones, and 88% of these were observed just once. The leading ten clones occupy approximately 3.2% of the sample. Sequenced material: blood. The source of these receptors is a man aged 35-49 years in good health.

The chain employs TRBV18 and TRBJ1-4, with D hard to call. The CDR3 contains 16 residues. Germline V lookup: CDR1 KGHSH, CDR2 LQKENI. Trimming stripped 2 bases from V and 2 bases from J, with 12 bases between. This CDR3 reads CASSPVFRVTNEKLFF. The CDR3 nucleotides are TGTGCCAGCTCACCAGTCTTCCGGGTTACTAATGAAAAACTGTTTTTT.

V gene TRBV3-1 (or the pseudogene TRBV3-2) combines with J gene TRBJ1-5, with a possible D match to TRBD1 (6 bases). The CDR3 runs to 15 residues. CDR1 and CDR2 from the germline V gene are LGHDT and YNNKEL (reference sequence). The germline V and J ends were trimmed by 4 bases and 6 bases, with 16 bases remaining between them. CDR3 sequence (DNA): TGTGCCAGCAGCCCGTACCGACAGGTTTGTCAGCCCCAGCATTTT. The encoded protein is CASSPYRQVCQPQHF.

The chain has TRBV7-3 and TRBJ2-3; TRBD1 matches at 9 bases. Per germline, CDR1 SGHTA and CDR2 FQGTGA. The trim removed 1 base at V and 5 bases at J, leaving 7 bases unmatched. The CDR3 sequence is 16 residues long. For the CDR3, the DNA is TGTGCCAGCAGCTTAATGGGACAGGGTCGGTTAGATACGCAGTATTTT. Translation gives CASSLMGQGRLDTQYF.

The CDR3 is CASRRTRSGPNVLTF. The CDR3 DNA is TGTGCCAGCAGAAGGACCCGATCCGGGCCCAACGTCCTGACTTTC. The chain carries TRBV2 and TRBJ2-6; no clear D gene. V was shortened by 6 bases and J by 8 bases, with 17 bases between the two germline ends. The germline gives CDR1 SNHLY, CDR2 FYNNEI. The CDR3 runs to 15 residues.

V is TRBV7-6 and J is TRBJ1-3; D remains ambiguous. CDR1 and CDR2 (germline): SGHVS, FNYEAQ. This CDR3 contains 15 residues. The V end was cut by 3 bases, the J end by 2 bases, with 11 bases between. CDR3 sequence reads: CASSFAGGPGNTIYF. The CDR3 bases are TGTGCCAGCAGCTTCGCCGGTGGGCCTGGAAACACCATATATTTT.

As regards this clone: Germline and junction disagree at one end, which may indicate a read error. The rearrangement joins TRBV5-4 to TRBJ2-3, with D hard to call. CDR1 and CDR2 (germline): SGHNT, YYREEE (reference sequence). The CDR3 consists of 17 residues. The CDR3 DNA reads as TGTGCCAGCACCTTGTCCCTGATGGGCACTAACACAGATACGCAGTATTTT. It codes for CASTLSLMGTNTDTQYF.

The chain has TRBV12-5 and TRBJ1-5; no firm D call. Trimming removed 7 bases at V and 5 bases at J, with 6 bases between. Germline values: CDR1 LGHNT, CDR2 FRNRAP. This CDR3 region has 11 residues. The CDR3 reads CASAIDQPQHF. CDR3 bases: TGTGCTAGTGCCATAGATCAGCCCCAGCATTTT.

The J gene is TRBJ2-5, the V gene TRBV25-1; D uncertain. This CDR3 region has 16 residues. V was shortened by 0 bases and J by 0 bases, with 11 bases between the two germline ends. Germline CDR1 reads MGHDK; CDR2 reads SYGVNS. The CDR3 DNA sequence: TGTGCCAGCAGTGAATACTCCCTTGGAAACCAAGAGACCCAGTACTTC. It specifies CASSEYSLGNQETQYF.